This note documents a single TCR delta chain sequence. This sample stems from a study of human gamma delta and Vdelta1 T cells. TCRdb processed the PCR reads again with the CATT caller. Among a few thousand delta-chain clones, 24% were seen once, and the ten largest hold about three quarters. The CDR3 is 21 residues long. CDR1 is TSWWSYY and CDR2 is QGS in the germline V gene. J gave up 8 bases and V 4 bases, and 28 bases lay outside the gene matches. The chain recombines TRDV1 with TRDJ1; TRDD3 aligns across 10 bases. The clonotype comes from a human donor in good health. Sequencing was performed on naive CD27+ Vdelta1 gamma-delta T cells from blood. The CDR3 DNA is TGTGCTCTTGGGGGGGCCCAACTTGCTGAGCCGGGGGATACGCGAGGTGGGAAACTCATCTTT. Protein sequence: CALGGAQLAEPGDTRGGKLIF.